The 19 T cell receptor beta chains given below trace back to one sample, sequenced in a study of blood T cell repertoires in COVID-19. Clones were sequenced by immunoSEQ multiplex PCR, and TCRdb holds only the in-frame ones, with some missing. The sample contains about 250,000 clones, approximately 90% of which appear only once. Sequencing was done on a sample of peripheral blood. These receptors were obtained from a woman in her thirties or forties who had recovered from COVID-19.

The V gene is TRBV19, the J gene TRBJ2-7; 7 nucleotides line up with TRBD2. J was trimmed by 3 bases and V by 4 bases; bases with no gene match: 3. The CDR3 spans 13 residues. Germline V CDR1 and CDR2: LNHDA, SQIVND (reference sequence). This chain's CDR3 is CASSRGGGYEQYF. The CDR3 bases are TGTGCCAGTAGTAGGGGGGGTGGCTACGAGCAGTACTTC.

The rearrangement links TRBV30 to TRBJ2-1; 8 bases map to TRBD2. Germline lookup yields CDR1 GTSNPN and CDR2 SVGIG (reference sequence). V gave up 2 bases and J gave up 3 bases; unmatched junction bases: 9. The CDR3 runs 16 residues. CDR3 loop: CAWSWGTGGIYNEQFF. The CDR3 nucleotides are TGTGCCTGGAGTTGGGGTACGGGAGGGATCTACAATGAGCAGTTCTTC.

This chain connects TRBV27 to TRBJ1-3; maybe TRBD1 (5 bases). This CDR3 is 12 amino acids long. The germline V gene has CDR1 MNHEY and CDR2 SMNVEV (reference sequence). V dropped 5 bases and J dropped 7 bases, with 9 bases sitting between them. The CDR3 protein is CASSPGGNTIYF. DNA for the CDR3: TGTGCCAGCAGTCCCGGGGGGAACACCATATATTTT.

This clone is a singleton in its sample. CDR3 bases: TGTGCCAGCAGCTTATTGGCGGGCAGCTCCTACGAGCAGTACTTC. Translating it yields CASSLLAGSSYEQYF. The chain links TRBV7-9 to TRBJ2-7, with D possibly being TRBD2 (5 bases). Germline V CDR1 and CDR2: SEHNR, FQNEAQ (reference sequence). V lost 2 bases, J lost 0 bases, and 11 bases lay in between. This CDR3 is 15 amino acids long.

This chain joins TRBV7-2 and TRBJ2-1; TRBD2 might be the D (6 bases). V was shortened by 5 bases and J by 7 bases, with 15 bases between the two germline ends. The V gene's germline CDR1 is SGHTA and CDR2 FQGNSA. The CDR3 contains 14 residues. The chain's CDR3 is CASSHVGGGNEQFF. DNA for the CDR3: TGTGCCAGCAGCCACGTGGGGGGTGGGAATGAGCAGTTCTTC.

The chain recombines TRBV20-1 with TRBJ1-5; 7 nucleotides match TRBD1. The junction had 11 bases not matched to a gene; V was cut back by 3 bases and J by 3 bases. From germline, CDR1 is DFQATT and CDR2 SNEGSKA (reference sequence). The CDR3 is 16 amino acids. The CDR3 nucleotides are TGCAGTGCTAGTCGTGCAGGGGGGTGGGACAATCAGCCCCAGCATTTT. Amino acids: CSASRAGGWDNQPQHF.

The sample holds one count of this clone. The chain couples TRBV5-1 to TRBJ2-6; 9 bases are shared with TRBD1. The CDR3 spans 17 residues. Germline CDR1 and CDR2: SGHRS and YFSETQ. V dropped 4 bases and J dropped 0; count of bases not matched to a gene: 5. The CDR3 region is CASSQQTGGSGANVLTF. CDR3 DNA sequence: TGCGCCAGCAGCCAACAGACAGGGGGCTCTGGGGCCAACGTCCTGACTTTC.

The chain combines TRBV7-2 with TRBJ2-2; D is ambiguous. This CDR3 comprises 13 residues. Germline CDR1 reads SGHTA; CDR2 reads FQGNSA. With 5 bases removed from V and 1 base from J, the gap between germline ends came to 5 bases. CDR3 coding DNA: TGTGCCAGCAGCCCACAGAACACCGGGGAGCTGTTTTTT. Protein product: CASSPQNTGELFF.

This chain joins TRBV7-3 and TRBJ1-1; tentatively, D is TRBD1 (6 bases). The ends were cut back, 2 bases at V and 7 bases at J, with 8 bases in the middle. The CDR3 is 12 amino acids. Germline V CDR1 and CDR2: SGHTA, FQGTGA. The CDR3 DNA reads as TGTGCCAGCAGCTTAGTCAGGGGTGAAGCTTTCTTT. This encodes CASSLVRGEAFF.

This chain's CDR3 is CATSDGQGITDTQYF. As DNA, the CDR3 is TGTGCCACCAGTGATGGACAGGGGATTACAGATACGCAGTATTTT. The rearrangement uses TRBV24-1 and TRBJ2-3; 9 bases line up with TRBD1. After removal of 3 bases from V and 3 bases from J, the junction contained 3 bases not matched to a gene. CDR1 KGHDR and CDR2 SFDVKD come from the germline V gene. The CDR3 contains 15 residues.

This clone was recorded only once. The V and J genes are TRBV5-8 and TRBJ2-3; 7 bases align to TRBD2. Germline CDR1 SGHTS, CDR2 YDEGEE. Unmatched junction bases numbered 9, after V lost 0 bases and J lost 2 bases. This CDR3 region has 17 residues. CDR3 protein: CASSLGLSAGATDTQYF. CDR3 DNA sequence: TGTGCCAGCAGCTTGGGTTTGTCGGCGGGAGCCACAGATACGCAGTATTTT.

The chain employs TRBV6-5 and TRBJ2-7; D gene uncertain. Germline V gives CDR1 MNHEY, CDR2 SVGAGI. This CDR3 has 11 amino acids. The germline V and J ends were trimmed by 8 bases and 9 bases, with 14 bases remaining between them. CDR3 in amino acids: CASGSYRRQYV. CDR3 nucleotides: TGTGCCAGCGGGTCCTACCGGAGGCAGTACGTC.

The chain recombines TRBV5-1 with TRBJ1-2; 8 bases fit TRBD1. Looked up from germline, CDR1 is SGHRS and CDR2 is YFSETQ. CDR3 length: 16 amino acids. J gave up 4 bases and V 0 bases, and 8 bases lay outside the gene matches. The CDR3 DNA follows: TGCGCCAGCAGCTTGGGAGCGGGACAGGCCTCCTATGGCTACACCTTC. Translation gives CASSLGAGQASYGYTF. The variable domain in full, completed from reference TRBV5-1 and TRBJ1-2, reads KAGVTQTPRYLIKTRGQQVTLSCSPISGHRSVSWYQQTPGQGLQFLFEYFSETQRNKGNFPGRFSGRQFSNSRSEMNVSTLELGDSALYLCASSLGAGQASYGYTFGSGTRLTVV.

This clone appeared once. J is TRBJ2-3 and V is TRBV5-1, with a weak D call TRBD2 (6 bases). V was cut by 0 bases and J by 0 bases, with 11 bases left in between. The germline gives CDR1 SGHRS, CDR2 YFSETQ. The CDR3 contains 16 residues. In DNA, the CDR3 is TGCGCCAGCAGCTTGGCCCGGCTAGCGAGCACAGATACGCAGTATTTT. Translated: CASSLARLASTDTQYF. The entire variable domain, with the rest obtained from reference TRBV5-1 and TRBJ2-3, is as follows: KAGVTQTPRYLIKTRGQQVTLSCSPISGHRSVSWYQQTPGQGLQFLFEYFSETQRNKGNFPGRFSGRQFSNSRSEMNVSTLELGDSALYLCASSLARLASTDTQYFGPGTRLTVL.

The chain combines TRBV21-1 with TRBJ2-2; the table names TRBD1, a call not compared with the DNA. TRBV21-1 is a recognized pseudogene. This CDR3 region has 20 residues. Here the CDR3 reads CASSKGMDTTTRAPTGELFF. CDR3 nucleotide sequence: TGTGCCAGCAGCAAAGGAATGGACACCACCACCCGGGCACCGACCGGGGAGCTGTTTTTT.

The rearrangement uses TRBV6-6 and TRBJ2-1; 7 bases align to TRBD2. Trimming took 7 bases from V and 6 from J; bases not matched to a gene: 12. The CDR3 runs 15 residues. CDR1 is MNHNY, CDR2 SVGAGI, per germline (reference sequence). CDR3 in DNA: TGTGCCAGCACCCCTCGCCGGGGGGTGGTCAATGAGCAGTTCTTC. Translation: CASTPRRGVVNEQFF.

The CDR3 loop is CASSPPGGDRPRETQYF. CDR3 DNA: TGTGCCAGCAGTCCCCCTGGGGGGGACCGACCGCGCGAGACCCAGTACTTC. This sequence joins TRBV6-6 and TRBJ2-5; 7 nucleotides match TRBD2. Germline loops: CDR1 MNHNY, CDR2 SVGAGI (reference sequence). J was trimmed by 5 bases and V by 5 bases; bases with no gene match: 17. The CDR3 runs to 17 residues.

The CDR3 loop reads CASSTRTSGRGRDEQFF. The CDR3 bases are TGTGCCAGCAGCACCCGGACTAGCGGGAGGGGTAGGGATGAGCAGTTCTTC. The rearrangement links TRBV7-2 to TRBJ2-1, with TRBD2 matching over 15 bases. Germline assignment: CDR1 SGHTA and CDR2 FQGNSA. J gave up 8 bases and V 5 bases, and 10 bases lay outside the gene matches. The CDR3 covers 17 residues.

The V gene is TRBV6-5, the J gene TRBJ2-1; possible D gene TRBD2, 6 bases. CDR3 length: 15 amino acids. Trimming removed 6 bases from V and 10 bases from J, with 22 bases in between. Germline lookup yields CDR1 MNHEY and CDR2 SVGAGI. CDR3 sequence: CASRGGEPVPREQFF. The CDR3 coding sequence is TGTGCCAGCAGAGGAGGGGAGCCGGTCCCTCGGGAGCAGTTCTTC.